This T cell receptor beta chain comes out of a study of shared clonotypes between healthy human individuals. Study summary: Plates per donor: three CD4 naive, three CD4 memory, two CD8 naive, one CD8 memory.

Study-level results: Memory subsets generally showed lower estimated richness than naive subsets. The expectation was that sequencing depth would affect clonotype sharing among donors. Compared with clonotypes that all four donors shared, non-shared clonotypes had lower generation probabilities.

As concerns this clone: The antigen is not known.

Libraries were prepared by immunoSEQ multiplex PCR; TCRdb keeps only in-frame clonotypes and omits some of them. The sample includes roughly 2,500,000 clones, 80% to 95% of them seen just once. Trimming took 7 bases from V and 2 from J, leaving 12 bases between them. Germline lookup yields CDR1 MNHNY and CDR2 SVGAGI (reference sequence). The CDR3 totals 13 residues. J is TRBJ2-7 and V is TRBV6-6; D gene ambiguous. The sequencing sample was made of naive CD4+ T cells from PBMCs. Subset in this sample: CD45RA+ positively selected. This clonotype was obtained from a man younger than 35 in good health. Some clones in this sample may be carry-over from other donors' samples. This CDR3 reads CASKSGSTYEQYF. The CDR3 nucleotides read TGTGCCAGCAAGTCCGGGTCTACCTACGAGCAGTACTTC.